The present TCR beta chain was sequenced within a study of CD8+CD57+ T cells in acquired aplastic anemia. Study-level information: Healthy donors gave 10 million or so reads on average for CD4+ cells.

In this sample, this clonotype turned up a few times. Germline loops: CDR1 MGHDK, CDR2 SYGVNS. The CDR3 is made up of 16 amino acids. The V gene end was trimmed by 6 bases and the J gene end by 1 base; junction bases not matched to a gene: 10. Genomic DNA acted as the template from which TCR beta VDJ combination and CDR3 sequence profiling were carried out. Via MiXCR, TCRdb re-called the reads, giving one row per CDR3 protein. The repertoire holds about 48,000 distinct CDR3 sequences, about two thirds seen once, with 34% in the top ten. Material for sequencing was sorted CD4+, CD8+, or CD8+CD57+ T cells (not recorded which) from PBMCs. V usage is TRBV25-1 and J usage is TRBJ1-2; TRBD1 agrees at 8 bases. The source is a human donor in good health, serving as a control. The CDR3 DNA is TGTGCCAGCAGCCTTTCTCCAGGGGGCAGTAACTATGGCTACACCTTC. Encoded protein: CASSLSPGGSNYGYTF.